This T cell receptor (beta chain) was observed in a study of shared clonotypes between healthy human individuals. Study conclusions and caveats: In contrast to clonotypes shared by all four donors, non-shared clonotypes had lower generation probabilities. Collection of samples was limited to blood; tissue repertoires likely differ. Shared across a few donors were around 5% of the naive CD4 clonotypes.

A remark on this clone: What it binds is not known. It may be a read error: a sequence one base away is much more abundant.

An assay was performed, and its level was deep. The method was immunoSEQ multiplex PCR; TCRdb's version includes in-frame clones alone and lacks a portion of them. The sample lists around 1 million clones; 76% were seen once. The CDR3 spans 11 residues. Trimming removed 0 bases from V and 5 bases from J, with 1 base in between. In germline, CDR1 is SGHVS, CDR2 FQNEAQ. The origin of this receptor is a man aged 18 to 30 in good health. The chain is built from TRBV7-8 and TRBJ2-5, with D unclear. Sample: memory CD4+ T cells sorted from blood. The sample's subset: CD45RA-negative fraction. CDR3 region: CASSLAETQYF. The CDR3 region has the DNA TGTGCCAGCAGCTTAGCCGAGACCCAGTACTTC. Together with reference TRBV7-8 and TRBJ2-5, the CDR3 gives the full variable domain: GAGVSQSPRYKVAKRGQDVALRCDPISGHVSLFWYQQALGQGPEFLTYFQNEAQLDKSGLPSDRFFAERPEGSVSTLKIQRTQQEDSAVYLCASSLAETQYFGPGTRLLVL.